Shown below are 20 T cell receptor beta chains from a single sample sequenced in a study of T cells after somatic rescue of genetic block. Repertoires were generated with immunoSEQ multiplex PCR, while TCRdb's copy carries only in-frame clones and drops some. The sample yields approximately 67,000 clones, 92% seen once. The sequenced material came from peripheral blood mononuclear cells (PBMCs). These TCRs come from a man aged 40-49 years.

This chain connects TRBV19 to TRBJ2-3; tentative D call: TRBD1 (6 bases). The CDR3 runs to 15 residues. V lost 2 bases and J lost 2, with 11 bases in between. From germline, CDR1 is LNHDA and CDR2 SQIVND (reference sequence). The CDR3 reads CASSITGPYTDTQYF. The CDR3 DNA follows: TGTGCCAGTAGTATAACAGGGCCTTACACAGATACGCAGTATTTT.

The chain has TRBV9 and TRBJ1-2, with 9 bases fitting TRBD1. This CDR3 region has 19 residues. After removal of 3 bases from V and 0 bases from J, the junction contained 15 bases not matched to a gene. CDR1 and CDR2 from the germline V gene are SGDLS and YYNGEE. CDR3 in amino acids: CASSGGQGTGLGSNYGYTF. The CDR3 nucleotides read TGTGCCAGCAGCGGGGGGCAAGGGACAGGGTTGGGTTCTAACTATGGCTACACCTTC. The whole variable domain, remainder taken from reference TRBV9 and TRBJ1-2, is DSGVTQTPKHLITATGQRVTLRCSPRSGDLSVYWYQQSLDQGLQFLIQYYNGEERAKGNILERFSAQQFPDLHSELNLSSLELGDSALYFCASSGGQGTGLGSNYGYTFGSGTRLTVV.

The V gene is TRBV5-1, the J gene TRBJ1-1; 9 bases match TRBD1. From germline, CDR1 is SGHRS and CDR2 YFSETQ. V lost 1 base to trimming and J lost 3 bases; unmatched junction nucleotides: 4. This CDR3 contains 15 residues. The CDR3: CASSLWGQGDTEAFF. The CDR3 nucleotides are TGCGCCAGCAGCTTGTGGGGACAGGGCGACACTGAAGCTTTCTTT.

This chain uses TRBV27 with TRBJ2-1; tentative D call: TRBD2 (6 bases). V lost 1 base and J lost 3, with 10 bases in between. Germline-derived CDR1 and CDR2 are MNHEY and SMNVEV (reference sequence). The CDR3 is 15 amino acids. The CDR3 loop is CASSLFGGNYNEQFF. In DNA, the CDR3 is TGTGCCAGCAGTTTATTTGGGGGGAACTACAATGAGCAGTTCTTC.

With respect to this clone: Its ends do not fully match the called genes, so a read error is possible. The chain recombines TRBV5-5 with TRBJ2-2; unclear D gene. From germline, CDR1 is SGHKS and CDR2 YYEKEE (reference sequence). The CDR3 consists of 16 residues. The CDR3 nucleotides are TGTGCCAGCAGCTTGGCCAGTGGCAGACCCACCGAGGAGCTGTTTTTT. This translates into CASSLASGRPTEELFF. The full variable domain, in which reference TRBV5-5 and TRBJ2-2 provide the parts outside the CDR3, is DAGVTQSPTHLIKTRGQQVTLRCSPISGHKSVSWYQQVLGQGPQFIFQYYEKEERGRGNFPDRFSARQFPNYSSELNVNALLLGDSALYLCASSLASGRPTEELFFGEGSRLTVL.

The chain links TRBV6-5 to TRBJ1-2; perhaps TRBD1 as D (5 bases). Germline CDR1 MNHEY, CDR2 SVGAGI. Deletions cut 2 bases from V and 4 bases from J, with 14 bases between. The CDR3 has 15 residues. CDR3 nucleotides: TGTGCCAGCAGTTACGTGGCAGGGAAGGGCTATGGCTACACCTTC. It is translated as CASSYVAGKGYGYTF.

The chain combines TRBV5-1 with TRBJ2-7; either TRBD1 or TRBD2 may fit D (5 bases each). The CDR3 is 13 residues long. Germline V gene lookup returns CDR1 SGHRS and CDR2 YFSETQ. V was clipped by 4 bases and J by 7 bases, with 15 bases between them. CDR3 sequence reads: CASSQGRFREQYF. In nucleotides, the CDR3 is TGCGCCAGCAGCCAGGGACGGTTTCGTGAGCAGTACTTC.

V gene TRBV2 combines with J gene TRBJ2-1, with a possible D match to TRBD2 (6 bases). Per germline, CDR1 SNHLY and CDR2 FYNNEI. There are 14 residues in the CDR3. V gave up 4 bases and J gave up 9 bases, with 16 bases separating them. The CDR3 nucleotides read TGTGCCAGCAGTGTAGGATCTTCCGGGGGTGAGCAGTTCTTC. This codes for CASSVGSSGGEQFF.

The chain uses TRBV28 and TRBJ1-5; D remains unclear. CDR3 length: 15 residues. The V gene's germline CDR1 is MDHEN and CDR2 SYDVKM. The V end lost 6 bases, the J end lost 1 base, and 13 bases lay between the germline ends. This CDR3 reads CASRSSVRSNQPQHF. CDR3 in DNA: TGTGCCAGCAGATCTTCTGTTCGGAGCAATCAGCCCCAGCATTTT.

V usage is TRBV19 and J usage is TRBJ1-5; 7 bases fit TRBD1. This CDR3 is built from 15 residues. The V gene's germline CDR1 is LNHDA and CDR2 SQIVND (reference sequence). The V and J ends lost 10 bases and 5 bases, in that order; junction bases with no gene match: 14. The CDR3 nucleotides read TGTGCCACCGGATGGAGACAGGGAAGTGATCAGCCCCAGCATTTT. Its protein product is CATGWRQGSDQPQHF.

The chain uses TRBV7-3 and TRBJ2-5; D is uncertain. The CDR3 sequence is 13 residues long. V lost 1 base to trimming and J lost 4 bases, with 7 bases between them. Germline-derived CDR1 and CDR2 are SGHTA and FQGTGA. CDR3 loop: CASSLSSLETQYF. CDR3 nucleotides: TGTGCCAGCAGCTTAAGTAGTTTAGAGACCCAGTACTTC.

The CDR3 spells CASSLGHRDTQYF. The CDR3 bases are TGTGCCAGCAGCTTAGGGCATCGGGATACGCAGTATTTT. The rearrangement uses TRBV7-2 and TRBJ2-3; D uncertain. The CDR3 has 13 residues. V was pared by 1 base and J by 6 bases, with 8 bases between. Germline CDR1 is SGHTA and CDR2 is FQGNSA.

The rearrangement uses TRBV28 and TRBJ2-2, with D maybe TRBD1 (5 bases). The CDR3 consists of 13 residues. Deletions cut 4 bases from V and 6 bases from J, with 9 bases between. The germline CDR1 and CDR2 sequences are MDHEN and SYDVKM. The CDR3 loop reads CASSSGPPGELFF. The CDR3 DNA follows: TGTGCCAGCAGTTCAGGGCCCCCCGGGGAGCTGTTTTTT.

V is TRBV11-2 and J is TRBJ1-2, with 7 bases aligning to TRBD1. This CDR3 has 17 amino acids. Germline loops: CDR1 SGHAT, CDR2 FQNNGV. V was pared by 0 bases and J by 1 base, with 8 bases of the junction left unmatched. The CDR3 DNA follows: TGTGCCAGCAGCTTAGATGTCTGGCAGGGGGTTAACTATGGCTACACCTTC. Its protein product is CASSLDVWQGVNYGYTF.

The chain couples TRBV7-2 to TRBJ2-7, with D possibly TRBD2 on 6 matching bases. V lost 1 base and J 6 bases, leaving 16 bases between the germline ends. The CDR3 sequence is 15 residues long. Germline lookup yields CDR1 SGHTA and CDR2 FQGNSA. CDR3 amino acids: CASSLEDHPGSEQYF. CDR3 bases: TGTGCCAGCAGCTTAGAGGACCACCCCGGGAGCGAGCAGTACTTC.

This clone has just one count. V usage is TRBV28 and J usage is TRBJ1-1, with 9 bases matching TRBD1. Trimming cost V 4 bases and J 1 base; bases outside gene matches: 4. The length of the CDR3 is 15 residues. Germline V gives CDR1 MDHEN, CDR2 SYDVKM. The CDR3 reads CASSSPQGANTEAFF. The CDR3 DNA reads as TGTGCCAGCAGTTCCCCACAGGGGGCGAACACTGAAGCTTTCTTT.

The chain carries TRBV10-3 and TRBJ2-7, with D tentatively TRBD1 or TRBD2 (6 bases each). Trimming shortened V by 7 bases and J by 1 base, and 8 bases separated the two germline ends. Germline loops: CDR1 ENHRY, CDR2 SYGVKD. This CDR3 has 12 residues. The CDR3 DNA reads TGTGCCATCAAGGGGGGTTCCTACGAGCAGTACTTC. Translating gives CAIKGGSYEQYF.

This rearrangement joins TRBV7-3 to TRBJ2-3; possibly TRBD1 for D (6 bases). The CDR3 is 14 residues long. V was clipped by 5 bases and J by 7 bases, with 16 bases between them. Germline loops: CDR1 SGHTA, CDR2 FQGTGA. CDR3 bases: TGTGCCAGCAGCATAGACCGGGACACCCATACGCAGTATTTT. It encodes CASSIDRDTHTQYF.

The rearrangement links TRBV7-2 to TRBJ1-5; TRBD1 is a possible D gene (5 bases). Trimming stripped 2 bases from V and 3 bases from J, with 14 bases between. The CDR3 is made up of 16 amino acids. CDR1 SGHTA and CDR2 FQGNSA come from the germline V gene. The CDR3 reads CASSLRAGPNNQPQHF. The CDR3 region has the DNA TGTGCCAGCAGCTTACGTGCAGGGCCGAACAATCAGCCCCAGCATTTT.

The chain has TRBV6-1 and TRBJ2-3; D possibly uses TRBD1 or TRBD2 (5 bases each). The V gene lost 4 bases and the J gene lost 1 base, with 15 bases spanning the gap. This CDR3 has 16 residues. Germline CDR1 is MNHNS and CDR2 is SASEGT. The CDR3 is CASSADRGRGTDTQYF. CDR3 sequence (DNA): TGTGCCAGCAGTGCTGACCGGGGCCGAGGCACAGATACGCAGTATTTT.